The 17 T cell receptor beta chains below were found in one sample sequenced in a study of cytomegalovirus exposure and HLA in healthy donors. 60 Vbeta and 13 Jbeta primers were used in PCR. Assay used: immunoSEQ multiplex PCR; TCRdb lists only in-frame clones, some missing. The table records about 120,000 clones, around 79% of them present only once. Sequencing was performed on PBMCs. The receptors shown here come from a young woman in good health and CMV-seronegative.

The rearrangement joins TRBV7-6 to TRBJ2-5, with 8 bases lining up with TRBD2. Unmatched junction bases numbered 7, after V lost 6 bases and J lost 4 bases. Germline V gene lookup returns CDR1 SGHVS and CDR2 FNYEAQ. CDR3 length: 14 amino acids. The CDR3 sequence: CASSRRGASETQYF. The CDR3, as DNA: TGTGCCAGCAGTCGGCGGGGGGCCTCAGAGACCCAGTACTTC.

The rearrangement links TRBV4-1 to TRBJ2-2; D is unclear. Trimming cost V 1 base and J 1 base, with 4 bases left between them. The CDR3 contains 14 residues. Germline V CDR1 and CDR2: MGHRA, YSYEKL. The DNA for the CDR3 is TGCGCCAGCAGCCAAGGACAGAACACCGGGGAGCTGTTTTTT. Amino acid sequence: CASSQGQNTGELFF.

There are a few counts of this clone. The chain employs TRBV30 and TRBJ1-2; possibly TRBD1 for D (5 bases). V lost 0 bases and J lost 8, with 10 bases in between. Germline V gives CDR1 GTSNPN, CDR2 SVGIG (reference sequence). The CDR3 sequence is 12 residues long. The CDR3 loop is CAWSVWGLGYTF. The CDR3 bases are TGTGCCTGGAGTGTATGGGGCCTCGGCTACACCTTC.

This chain uses TRBV7-6 with TRBJ2-7, with 7 nucleotides matching TRBD1. Trimming took 4 bases from V and 0 from J; bases not matched to a gene: 6. Per germline, CDR1 SGHVS and CDR2 FNYEAQ. There are 15 residues in the CDR3. CDR3: CASSSRRDSSYEQYF. The DNA of the CDR3 is TGTGCCAGCAGCTCGCGCCGGGACAGCTCCTACGAGCAGTACTTC.

This rearrangement joins TRBV2 to TRBJ2-7; 9 bases align to TRBD1. The CDR3 loop spans 14 amino acids. V dropped 5 bases and J dropped 4; count of bases not matched to a gene: 6. Germline V gene lookup returns CDR1 SNHLY and CDR2 FYNNEI. Written as DNA, the CDR3 is TGTGCCAGCAGTTCACAGGGGGCATCGTACGAGCAGTACTTC. It yields the protein CASSSQGASYEQYF.

The genes are TRBV5-6 and TRBJ2-7, with D uncertain. Germline lookup yields CDR1 SGHDT and CDR2 YYEEEE. This CDR3 has 14 amino acids. V was shortened by 4 bases and J by 1 base, with 12 bases between the two germline ends. The CDR3 region has the DNA TGTGCCAGCAGCGAATTGACACCTTCCTACGAGCAGTACTTC. It translates to CASSELTPSYEQYF.

The chain employs TRBV30 and TRBJ1-1; D is perhaps TRBD1 (5 bases). V lost 5 bases and J 5 bases, leaving 15 bases between the germline ends. The CDR3 has 13 residues. From germline, CDR1 is GTSNPN and CDR2 SVGIG (reference sequence). Here the CDR3 reads CAWRAGSGTEAFF. The CDR3 coding sequence is TGTGCCTGGCGGGCGGGGTCAGGGACTGAAGCTTTCTTT.

The rearrangement uses TRBV12-5 and TRBJ1-2, with 9 bases lining up with TRBD1. The trim removed 1 base at V and 7 bases at J, leaving 1 base unmatched. Germline CDR1 reads LGHNT; CDR2 reads FRNRAP. CDR3 length: 13 amino acids. CDR3 region: CASGLAGQGGYTF. CDR3 sequence (DNA): TGTGCTAGTGGTTTGGCGGGACAGGGTGGCTACACCTTC.

In DNA, the CDR3 is TGTGCCAGCAGCTTTAGGGAGACAGGAACTGAAGCTTTCTTT. Translation gives CASSFRETGTEAFF. J is TRBJ1-1 and V is TRBV7-8, with D perhaps TRBD1 (6 bases). The CDR3 consists of 14 residues. Germline V gene sequence: CDR1 SGHVS, CDR2 FQNEAQ. Trimming shortened V by 3 bases and J by 5 bases, and 13 bases separated the two germline ends.

The chain employs TRBV7-2 and TRBJ1-1, with D possibly matching TRBD1 (5 bases). CDR1 and CDR2 (germline): SGHTA, FQGNSA. Deletions cut 1 base from V and 0 bases from J, with 9 bases between. CDR3 length: 15 amino acids. In DNA, the CDR3 is TGTGCCAGCAGCTTAGTTTGGGGCTTGAACACTGAAGCTTTCTTT. This translates into CASSLVWGLNTEAFF. The full variable domain, completed using reference TRBV7-2 and TRBJ1-1, is GAGVSQSPSNKVTEKGKDVELRCDPISGHTALYWYRQSLGQGLEFLIYFQGNSAPDKSGLPSDRFSAERTGGSVSTLTIQRTQQEDSAVYLCASSLVWGLNTEAFFGQGTRLTVV.

This clone appeared a few times. The chain employs TRBV28 and TRBJ1-1, with TRBD1 matching 8 bases. With V trimmed by 6 bases and J by 1 base, 13 bases remained unmatched. The CDR3 sequence is 17 residues long. Per germline, CDR1 MDHEN and CDR2 SYDVKM. The CDR3 reads CASSSVWTGLGNTEAFF. CDR3 coding DNA: TGTGCCAGCAGCTCGGTTTGGACAGGGCTGGGGAACACTGAAGCTTTCTTT.

The chain is built from TRBV29-1 and TRBJ1-2; no reliable D call. CDR3 length: 13 residues. V gave up 4 bases and J gave up 4 bases, with 13 bases separating them. In germline, CDR1 is SQVTM, CDR2 ANQGSEA. This chain's CDR3 is CSVVLEDGYGYTF. CDR3 sequence (DNA): TGCAGCGTTGTTCTGGAGGACGGCTATGGCTACACCTTC. The whole variable domain, remainder taken from reference TRBV29-1 and TRBJ1-2, is SAVISQKPSRDICQRGTSLTIQCQVDSQVTMMFWYRQQPGQSLTLIATANQGSEATYESGFVIDKFPISRPNLTFSTLTVSNMSPEDSSIYLCSVVLEDGYGYTFGSGTRLTVV.

This clone was detected only once. This chain uses TRBV28 with TRBJ2-1; 11 nucleotides match TRBD2. The junction had 7 bases not matched to a gene; V was cut back by 2 bases and J by 10 bases. CDR1 is MDHEN, CDR2 SYDVKM, per germline. The CDR3 consists of 15 residues. The CDR3 sequence: CASSLVLAGVYEQFF. CDR3 sequence (DNA): TGTGCCAGCAGTTTAGTACTAGCGGGAGTATACGAGCAGTTCTTC.

This chain joins TRBV30 and TRBJ1-1; maybe TRBD1 (5 bases). Germline CDR1 and CDR2: GTSNPN and SVGIG (reference sequence). Trimming removed 0 bases at V and 5 bases at J, with 7 bases between. This CDR3 spans 12 amino acids. This CDR3 reads CAWSVPGTEAFF. The CDR3 bases are TGTGCCTGGAGTGTACCAGGGACTGAAGCTTTCTTT.

The CDR3 DNA follows: TGTGCCAGCAGCCTCAGGACAGGTGGGGATTATGGCTACACCTTC. Amino acids: CASSLRTGGDYGYTF. V and J are TRBV7-2 and TRBJ1-2, with TRBD1 matching over 7 bases. J gave up 5 bases and V 5 bases, and 11 bases lay outside the gene matches. In germline, CDR1 is SGHTA, CDR2 FQGNSA. CDR3 length equals 15 residues.

The chain joins TRBV2 to TRBJ1-5; 7 nucleotides match TRBD1. The length of the CDR3 is 15 residues. From germline, CDR1 is SNHLY and CDR2 FYNNEI. V shed 4 bases and J 2 bases; nucleotides not matched to a gene: 5. The CDR3 DNA reads as TGTGCCAGCAGTGGGAGACAGGGTCGCAATCAGCCCCAGCATTTT. Translated, it gives CASSGRQGRNQPQHF.

The CDR3 DNA reads TGTGCCAGCAGTGGGGCCCCCGGAAATTCACCCCTCCACTTT. Its protein product is CASSGAPGNSPLHF. This rearrangement joins TRBV6-1 to TRBJ1-6; D gene uncertain. The germline CDR1 and CDR2 sequences are MNHNS and SASEGT. Trimming removed 4 bases at V and 7 bases at J, with 11 bases between. The CDR3 is 14 residues long.